The 23 T cell receptor beta chains below were found in one sample sequenced in a study of shared clonotypes between healthy human individuals. Some clones are missing from TCRdb's copy, which holds only in-frame ones; the method was immunoSEQ multiplex PCR. Of about 320,000 clones in the sample, more than 75% were seen once. The sequencing sample was made of memory CD8+ T cells sorted from blood. Subset specified: CD45RO+ cells pooled with CCR7-negative TemRA cells. Receptor source: a man between 18 and 35 years old in good health.

This chain uses TRBV11-2 with TRBJ1-2; D is unresolved. Germline CDR1 and CDR2: SGHAT and FQNNGV. The V and J ends lost 3 bases and 1 base respectively, with 6 bases between them. The CDR3 sequence is 13 residues long. The CDR3 coding sequence is TGTGCCAGCAGCTTCGACGGTAACTATGGCTACACCTTC. Its translation is CASSFDGNYGYTF.

For the CDR3, the DNA is TGCAGCGTTGATCAGTGTAGAAGGGCAGTTCGGGCGTGCGAGCAGTACTTC. It is translated as CSVDQCRRAVRACEQYF. The V call is TRBV29-1, the J call TRBJ2-7; D ambiguous. This CDR3 region has 17 residues. V was shortened by 3 bases and J by 6 bases, with 27 bases between the two germline ends. Germline CDR1 reads SQVTM; CDR2 reads ANQGSEA.

In its sample, this clone was seen a few times. This rearrangement joins TRBV5-1 to TRBJ2-7; 7 bases map to TRBD1. The CDR3 loop spans 16 amino acids. Germline lookup yields CDR1 SGHRS and CDR2 YFSETQ. The V and J ends lost 0 bases and 0 bases, in that order; junction bases with no gene match: 6. CDR3 sequence reads: CASSLEGQQSSYEQYF. The CDR3 coding sequence is TGCGCCAGCAGCTTGGAGGGACAGCAAAGCTCCTACGAGCAGTACTTC.

This chain uses TRBV4-1 with TRBJ1-2; no reliable D call. The germline CDR1 and CDR2 sequences are MGHRA and YSYEKL. This CDR3 spans 14 amino acids. The germline V and J ends were trimmed by 1 base and 0 bases, with 6 bases remaining between them. CDR3 protein: CASSQARTNYGYTF. CDR3 coding DNA: TGCGCCAGCAGCCAAGCTCGGACTAACTATGGCTACACCTTC.

The chain has TRBV6-5 and TRBJ2-1; 9 bases fit TRBD1. Germline V gives CDR1 MNHEY, CDR2 SVGAGI. The CDR3 has 14 amino acids. J gave up 2 bases and V 8 bases, and 4 bases lay outside the gene matches. As DNA, the CDR3 is TGTGCCAGCGGGGGACAGGGACCCTACAATGAGCAGTTCTTC. Translation: CASGGQGPYNEQFF.

This rearrangement joins TRBV4-2 to TRBJ2-7, with a possible D match to TRBD2 (5 bases). CDR3 length: 16 amino acids. The germline gives CDR1 LGHNA, CDR2 YNFKEQ. The V gene lost 0 bases and the J gene lost 0 bases, with 12 bases spanning the gap. CDR3 nucleotides: TGTGCCAGCAGCCAAGAACAGCGAGGGAGCTCCTACGAGCAGTACTTC. Amino acids: CASSQEQRGSSYEQYF.

The V gene is TRBV9, the J gene TRBJ2-5; TRBD2 matches at 9 bases. In germline, CDR1 is SGDLS, CDR2 YYNGEE. With 0 bases clipped from V and 5 bases from J, the junction kept 2 bases outside the gene matches. This CDR3 spans 14 amino acids. The CDR3 nucleotides are TGTGCCAGCAGCGTAGGTAGCGGGGGTGAGACCCAGTACTTC. Translating it yields CASSVGSGGETQYF.

The chain links TRBV29-1 to TRBJ2-1; TRBD2 is a possible D gene (6 bases). The CDR3 extends over 13 amino acids. The V end was cut by 2 bases, the J end by 6 bases, with 11 bases between. CDR1 is SQVTM and CDR2 is ANQGSEA in the germline V gene. CDR3 residues: CSVERLGRNEQFF. The CDR3 bases are TGCAGCGTTGAAAGACTAGGCCGCAATGAGCAGTTCTTC.

The J gene is TRBJ1-2, the V gene TRBV13; 7 bases are a match to TRBD1. Germline values: CDR1 PRHDT, CDR2 FYEKMQ (reference sequence). This CDR3 is 14 amino acids long. The V and J ends lost 7 bases and 4 bases, in that order; junction bases with no gene match: 9. The CDR3 region has the DNA TGTGCCAGCATCAGCCGAGGGGGCTTCTATGGCTACACCTTC. Translated: CASISRGGFYGYTF.

The CDR3 loop is CASGFWAGGLETQYF. CDR3 bases: TGTGCTAGTGGTTTCTGGGCGGGGGGGCTGGAGACCCAGTACTTC. The V call is TRBV12-5, the J call TRBJ2-5; 9 bases are a match to TRBD2. The germline gives CDR1 LGHNT, CDR2 FRNRAP. The CDR3 is 15 residues long. J lost 5 bases, V lost 3 bases, and 7 bases had no gene match.

J is TRBJ2-3 and V is TRBV5-4; D possibly corresponds to TRBD2 (5 bases). Germline CDR1 is SGHNT and CDR2 is YYREEE (reference sequence). This CDR3 region has 19 residues. V shed 2 bases and J shed 0 bases, with 22 bases lying between them. CDR3: CASSLFPGRVLGSTDTQYF. CDR3 nucleotides: TGTGCCAGCAGCTTATTTCCGGGAAGGGTGTTGGGTAGCACAGATACGCAGTATTTT.

This clone is a singleton in its sample. CDR3 sequence: CASSEGASYGYTF. In DNA, the CDR3 is TGCGCCAGCAGTGAGGGGGCCTCCTATGGCTACACCTTC. J is TRBJ1-2 and V is TRBV10-2; D is perhaps TRBD1 (5 bases). Germline assignment: CDR1 WSHSY and CDR2 SAAADI. The V gene lost 2 bases and the J gene lost 4 bases, with 8 bases spanning the gap. This CDR3 has 13 amino acids.

J is TRBJ2-1 and V is TRBV7-8; 7 nucleotides agree with TRBD2. The ends lost 3 bases at V and 3 bases at J; junction bases unmatched: 5. The CDR3 has 15 amino acids. Looked up from germline, CDR1 is SGHVS and CDR2 is FQNEAQ. CDR3 bases: TGTGCCAGCAGCTTGCTCGGACTAGACTACAATGAGCAGTTCTTC. Amino acids: CASSLLGLDYNEQFF.

Points on this clone: Other DNA sequences from this sample encode an identical CDR3 as well. This chain uses TRBV4-2 with TRBJ2-5, with 9 bases matching TRBD2. CDR3 length: 15 amino acids. The ends lost 0 bases at V and 5 bases at J; junction bases unmatched: 4. From germline, CDR1 is LGHNA and CDR2 YNFKEQ. The CDR3 loop reads CASSQDAGGLETQYF. DNA of the CDR3: TGTGCCAGCAGCCAAGATGCGGGGGGGCTTGAGACCCAGTACTTC.

About this clone itself: This same CDR3 is encoded by further DNA sequences in the sample. The chain carries TRBV9 and TRBJ2-5; D unclear. CDR3 size: 12 residues. Trimming took off 0 bases at V and 5 bases at J, with 5 bases between the two ends. Germline-derived CDR1 and CDR2 are SGDLS and YYNGEE. CDR3 DNA sequence: TGTGCCAGCAGCGTAGACGGGGAGACCCAGTACTTC. Protein sequence: CASSVDGETQYF. The whole variable domain, remainder taken from reference TRBV9 and TRBJ2-5, is DSGVTQTPKHLITATGQRVTLRCSPRSGDLSVYWYQQSLDQGLQFLIQYYNGEERAKGNILERFSAQQFPDLHSELNLSSLELGDSALYFCASSVDGETQYFGPGTRLLVL.

The genes are TRBV5-1 and TRBJ2-3, with 8 bases lining up with TRBD2. Germline CDR1 reads SGHRS; CDR2 reads YFSETQ. The CDR3 runs 15 residues. The J segment lost 7 bases and the V segment lost 2 bases, leaving 9 bases of the junction unmatched. CDR3 coding DNA: TGCGCCAGCAGCTTATCCGGACTAGCTAAACATACGCAGTATTTT. Its translation: CASSLSGLAKHTQYF.

The chain is built from TRBV7-9 and TRBJ2-7; tentatively, D is TRBD1 or TRBD2 (5 bases each). The CDR3 contains 15 residues. From germline, CDR1 is SEHNR and CDR2 FQNEAQ (reference sequence). V dropped 5 bases and J dropped 3 bases, with 17 bases sitting between them. CDR3 residues: CASSGGPGFFYEQYF. CDR3 nucleotides: TGTGCCAGCAGCGGAGGCCCAGGGTTCTTCTACGAGCAGTACTTC.

This clone was seen more than once but under ten times. The chain is built from TRBV6-5 and TRBJ1-1; unclear D gene. CDR1 and CDR2 from the germline V gene are MNHEY and SVGAGI. CDR3 length equals 14 residues. The ends were cut back, 6 bases at V and 6 bases at J, with 17 bases in the middle. The CDR3: CASSLRPGSAEAFF. CDR3 DNA: TGTGCCAGCAGCCTCCGCCCGGGGTCTGCTGAAGCTTTCTTT.

In its sample, this clone was seen many times. The chain has TRBV5-1 and TRBJ2-1, with 7 bases identical to TRBD2. The germline gives CDR1 SGHRS, CDR2 YFSETQ. The CDR3 extends over 16 amino acids. The J segment lost 6 bases and the V segment lost 0 bases, leaving 9 bases of the junction unmatched. The CDR3 DNA follows: TGCGCCAGCAGCTTGGATTCGCTAGCGGACACCAATGAGCAGTTCTTC. Translation gives CASSLDSLADTNEQFF.

The chain is built from TRBV7-2 and TRBJ2-1, with TRBD2 matching over 10 bases. With V trimmed by 1 base and J by 8 bases, 11 bases remained unmatched. The germline CDR1 and CDR2 sequences are SGHTA and FQGNSA. CDR3 length: 17 residues. Here the CDR3 DNA reads TGTGCCAGCAGCTTAGGGCTAGCGGGGGTAGGCTGGGATGAGCAGTTCTTC. Protein: CASSLGLAGVGWDEQFF.

The chain recombines TRBV5-1 with TRBJ1-2, with 7 bases aligning to TRBD1. Germline trimming cut 0 bases from V and 5 bases from J; bases unmatched to any gene: 4. Germline CDR1 and CDR2: SGHRS and YFSETQ. The CDR3 has 14 amino acids. For the CDR3, the DNA is TGCGCCAGCAGCTTGGGCGGGACAGCTTATGGCTACACCTTC. Amino acid sequence: CASSLGGTAYGYTF.

A note on this clone: Its ends do not fully match the called genes, so a read error is possible. The chain links TRBV7-2 to TRBJ2-7; D is unclear. Germline lookup yields CDR1 SGHTA and CDR2 FQGNSA. CDR3 size: 15 residues. CDR3 residues: CASSQATGWDYEQYF. CDR3 nucleotide sequence: TGCGCCAGCAGCCAAGCCACGGGCTGGGACTACGAGCAGTACTTC.

The chain employs TRBV4-1 and TRBJ1-6; no firm D call. The CDR3 loop spans 17 amino acids. V lost 0 bases and J 0 bases, leaving 9 bases between the germline ends. Per germline, CDR1 MGHRA and CDR2 YSYEKL. The CDR3 loop is CASSQDTGSSYNSPLHF. For the CDR3, the DNA is TGCGCCAGCAGCCAAGATACCGGGAGCTCCTATAATTCACCCCTCCACTTT.